This TCR beta chain derives from a study of blood T cell repertoires in COVID-19. Looking at the study overall: T cells, B-cell-depleted T cells, or PBMCs provided the cDNA or gDNA that served as material.

Repertoires were generated with immunoSEQ multiplex PCR, while TCRdb's copy carries only in-frame clones and drops some. The table lists hundreds of thousands of clones, around 89% of them singletons. Germline values: CDR1 GTSNPN, CDR2 SVGIG (reference sequence). This CDR3 is built from 13 residues. Trimming took 4 bases from V and 7 from J, leaving 17 bases between them. The source of this sequence is a man aged 30-40 years who had recovered from COVID-19. The material sequenced was PBMCs or T cells enriched from blood (not recorded which). The chain uses TRBV30 and TRBJ2-7, with a possible D match to TRBD1 (6 bases). This chain's CDR3 is CAWTAGTPFEQYF. As DNA, the CDR3 is TGTGCCTGGACCGCCGGGACACCCTTTGAGCAGTACTTC.